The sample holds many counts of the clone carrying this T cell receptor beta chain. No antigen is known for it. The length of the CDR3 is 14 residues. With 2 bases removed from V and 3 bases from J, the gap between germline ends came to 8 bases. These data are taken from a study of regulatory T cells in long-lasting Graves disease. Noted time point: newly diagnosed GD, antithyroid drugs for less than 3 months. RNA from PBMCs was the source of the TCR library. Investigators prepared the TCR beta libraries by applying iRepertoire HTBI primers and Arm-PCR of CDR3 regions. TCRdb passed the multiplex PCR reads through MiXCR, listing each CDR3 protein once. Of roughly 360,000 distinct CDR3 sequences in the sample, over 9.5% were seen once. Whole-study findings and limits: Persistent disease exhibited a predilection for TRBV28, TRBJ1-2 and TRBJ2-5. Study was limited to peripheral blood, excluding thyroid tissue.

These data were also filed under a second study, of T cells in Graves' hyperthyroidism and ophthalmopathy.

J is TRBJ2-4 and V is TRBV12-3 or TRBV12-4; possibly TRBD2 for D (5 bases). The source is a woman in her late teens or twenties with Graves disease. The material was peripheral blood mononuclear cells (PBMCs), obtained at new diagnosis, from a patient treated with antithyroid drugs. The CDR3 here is CASSLRGNKNIQYF. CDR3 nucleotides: TGTGCCAGCAGTTTACGGGGTAACAAAAACATTCAGTACTTC.